The clone carrying this TCR beta chain was found a few times. Its specificity is unknown. This sample stems from a study of regulatory T cells in long-lasting Graves disease. At the level of the study: Persistent Graves' disease meant over 5 years of antithyroid drugs with positive TSH receptor antibodies. Study-wide points: Thyroid tissue was not sampled; only peripheral blood was. Because few samples were included, accuracy may have been lower. Persistent patients shared more public clonotypes (roughly 3,000) than newly diagnosed patients (about 1,000).

The authors built TCR beta libraries using iRepertoire HTBI primers and Arm-PCR of CDR3 regions. TCRdb analysed the multiplex PCR reads with MiXCR anew, one entry per CDR3 protein. The sample yields about 300,000 distinct CDR3 sequences, under 25% seen once. Germline lookup yields CDR1 DFQATT and CDR2 SNEGSKA (reference sequence). V dropped 0 bases and J dropped 1; count of bases not matched to a gene: 8. The CDR3 loop spans 16 amino acids. Time point reported: persistent/refractory GD, antithyroid drugs over 5 years with positive TRAb. PBMC RNA served as the TCR library source. V gene TRBV20-1 combines with J gene TRBJ2-7, with TRBD2 identical over 8 bases. The material sequenced was peripheral blood mononuclear cells (PBMCs), taken when the disease was refractory, from a patient treated with antithyroid drugs. This clonotype was sampled from a female donor with Graves disease. The CDR3 reads CSARDFGRANSYEQYF. For the CDR3, the DNA is TGCAGTGCTAGAGATTTCGGGAGGGCCAATTCCTACGAGCAGTACTTC.